Here is one T cell receptor beta chain with its context. Its cognate antigen is unknown. Specified time point: naive CD8 control sorted from an acute-time-point sample. Germline lookup yields CDR1 WNHNN and CDR2 SYGVQD (reference sequence). V lost 2 bases and J lost 5, with 16 bases in between. CDR3 length equals 15 residues. The data stem from a study of CD8 T cells in acute hepatitis C reinfection. Study-wide points: No group differed significantly in the high NS3-1073 repertoire diversity. A V04-02/J02-02 clonotype was among around 14 public ones, independent of outcome. Preferential TRBV04 and TRBV06 usage appeared in all groups and was not explained by the naive pool. Only TCRbeta was bulk sequenced, so alphabeta pairing is unknown.

Profiling relied on immunoSEQ multiplex PCR, and the TCRdb table lists in-frame clones only, not all of them. The data show about 38,000 clones, with approximately 83% seen just once and approximately 11% held by the top ten. This receptor was obtained from a woman in her late teens or twenties who spontaneously cleared hepatitis C infection. Sequenced input: naive CD8+ T cells from PBMCs. The chain uses TRBV10-1 and TRBJ2-7, with a possible D match to TRBD2 (6 bases). The CDR3 sequence is CASSERRVTVDEQYF. DNA for the CDR3: TGCGCCAGCAGTGAGAGGAGGGTAACAGTGGACGAGCAGTACTTC.